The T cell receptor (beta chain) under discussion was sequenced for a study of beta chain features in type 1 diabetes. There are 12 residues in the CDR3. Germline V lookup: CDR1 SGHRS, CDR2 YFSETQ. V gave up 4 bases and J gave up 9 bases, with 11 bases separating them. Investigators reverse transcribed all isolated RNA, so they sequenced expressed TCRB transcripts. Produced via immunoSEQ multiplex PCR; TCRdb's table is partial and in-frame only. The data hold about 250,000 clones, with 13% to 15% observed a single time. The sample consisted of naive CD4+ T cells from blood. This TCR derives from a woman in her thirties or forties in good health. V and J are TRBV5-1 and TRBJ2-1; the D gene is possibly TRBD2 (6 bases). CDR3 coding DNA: TGCGCCAGCAGCCTCGAGGGAGGTGAGCAGTTCTTC. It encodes CASSLEGGEQFF.